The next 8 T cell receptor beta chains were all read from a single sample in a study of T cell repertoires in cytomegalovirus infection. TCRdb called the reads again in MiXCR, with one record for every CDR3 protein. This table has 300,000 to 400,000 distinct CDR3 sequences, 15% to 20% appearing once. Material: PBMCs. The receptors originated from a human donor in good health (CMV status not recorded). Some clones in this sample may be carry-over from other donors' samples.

The DNA of the CDR3 is TGTGCCAGCAGCCCGCCGGAAGAGACCCAGTACTTC. As protein: CASSPPEETQYF. The V gene is TRBV5-7, the J gene TRBJ2-5, with D unresolved. TRBV5-7 is treated as an ORF (open reading frame) with a function not yet certain. The ends were cut back, 4 bases at V and 3 bases at J, with 7 bases in the middle. The CDR3 runs 12 residues.

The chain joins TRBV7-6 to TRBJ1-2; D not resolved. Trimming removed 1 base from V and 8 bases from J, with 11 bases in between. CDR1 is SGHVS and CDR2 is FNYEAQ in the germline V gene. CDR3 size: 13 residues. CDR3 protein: CASSLVPFGGYTF. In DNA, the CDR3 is TGTGCCAGCAGCTTAGTTCCGTTCGGGGGCTACACCTTC.

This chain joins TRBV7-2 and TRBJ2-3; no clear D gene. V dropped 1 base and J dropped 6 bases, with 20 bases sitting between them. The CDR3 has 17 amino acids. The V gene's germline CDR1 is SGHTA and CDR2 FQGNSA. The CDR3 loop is CASSLVEILDHRDTQYF. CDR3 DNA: TGTGCCAGCAGCTTAGTGGAGATACTGGACCATCGCGATACGCAGTATTTT.

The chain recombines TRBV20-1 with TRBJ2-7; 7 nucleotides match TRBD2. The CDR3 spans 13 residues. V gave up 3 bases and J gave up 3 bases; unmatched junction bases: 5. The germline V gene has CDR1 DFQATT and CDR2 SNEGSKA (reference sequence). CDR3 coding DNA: TGCAGTGCTAGTAAGTCTAGCGGCTACGAGCAGTACTTC. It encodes CSASKSSGYEQYF.

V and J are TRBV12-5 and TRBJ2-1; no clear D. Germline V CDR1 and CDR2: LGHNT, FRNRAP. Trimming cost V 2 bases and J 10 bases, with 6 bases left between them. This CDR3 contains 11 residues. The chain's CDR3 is CASGLHPEQFF. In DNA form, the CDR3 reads TGTGCTAGTGGTTTGCATCCCGAGCAGTTCTTC.

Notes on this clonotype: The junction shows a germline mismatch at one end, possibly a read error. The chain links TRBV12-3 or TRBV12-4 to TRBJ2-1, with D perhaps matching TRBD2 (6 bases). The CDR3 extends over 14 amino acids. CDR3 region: CASSFIAEHNAQFF. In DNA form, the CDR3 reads TGTGCCAGCAGTTTTATAGCGGAGCATAATGCGCAGTTCTTC.

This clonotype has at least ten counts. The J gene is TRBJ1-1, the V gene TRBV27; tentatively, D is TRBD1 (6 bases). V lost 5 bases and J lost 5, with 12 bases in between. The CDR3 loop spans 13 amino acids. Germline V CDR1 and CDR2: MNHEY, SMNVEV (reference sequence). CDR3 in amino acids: CASSTGTTTEAFF. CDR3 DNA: TGTGCCAGCAGTACCGGGACAACGACTGAAGCTTTCTTT.

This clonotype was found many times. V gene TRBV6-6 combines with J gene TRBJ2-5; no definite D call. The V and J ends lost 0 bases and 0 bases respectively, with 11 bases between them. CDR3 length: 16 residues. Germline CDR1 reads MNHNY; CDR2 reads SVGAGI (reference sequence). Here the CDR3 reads CASSYSTQVYQETQYF. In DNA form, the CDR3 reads TGTGCCAGCAGTTACTCGACGCAGGTGTACCAAGAGACCCAGTACTTC.